This T cell receptor (beta chain) was sequenced during a study of radiotherapy plus CTLA-4 blockade in lung cancer. Looking at the study overall: Objective responses were seen in more than 15% of patients, disease control in 25% to 35%. Study-wide findings and caveats: Among blood TCR repertoires after radiotherapy plus ipilimumab, tumor-derived clones expanded. How blood T cell clones changed early, along with interferon-beta, reportedly forecast response best.

For this clone: What it recognizes is unknown.

V lost 6 bases and J lost 1, with 15 bases in between. The CDR3 length is 15 residues. Germline V CDR1 and CDR2: SEHNR, FQNEAQ (reference sequence). TCRdb keeps only in-frame clones here, not all; method: immunoSEQ multiplex PCR. The repertoire consists of about 68,000 clones, with roughly 85% occurring once and the leading ten covering roughly a tenth. This specimen consisted of peripheral blood, obtained from a patient treated with radiotherapy plus ipilimumab. This sequence originates from a human donor with non-small cell lung cancer who had a complete response to radiotherapy plus ipilimumab. This rearrangement joins TRBV7-9 to TRBJ1-1; D gene uncertain. CDR3 sequence reads: CASSRNMGPNTEAFF. The DNA of the CDR3 is TGTGCCAGCAGTCGCAACATGGGCCCGAACACTGAAGCTTTCTTT.